The sequence of this T cell receptor (beta chain) was determined in a study of blood T cell repertoires in COVID-19. The length of the CDR3 is 15 residues. Germline V CDR1 and CDR2: SGHKS, YYEKEE (reference sequence). The J segment lost 1 base and the V segment lost 4 bases, leaving 7 bases of the junction unmatched. Authors' processing steps: Quantification of nucleated cells was approximated via reference gene primer amplification. The assay was immunoSEQ multiplex PCR, and TCRdb's table has in-frame clones only and misses some. V, J and clone size were drawn from that table, and D and trimming were deduced from the DNA. The data contain about 99,000 clones, roughly 84% of them singletons.

The receptor was isolated from a woman in her fifties or sixties in a cohort sampled during active or convalescent COVID-19. The sample comprised peripheral blood. This chain uses TRBV5-5 with TRBJ2-5; TRBD2 matches at 7 bases. CDR3 sequence reads: CASSPWGGSQETQYF. The DNA of the CDR3 is TGTGCCAGCAGCCCTTGGGGGGGGTCCCAAGAGACCCAGTACTTC.